The clone carrying this T cell receptor (beta chain) has just a few counts. No treatment of any kind had been given to any patient before thyroid surgery. The entry originates in a study of metastatic and nonmetastatic thyroid tumors. About the study: Repertoires from malignant and benign thyroid patients were compared across blood and tumor or nodule tissue.

TCRdb re-called the PCR reads through MiXCR. The sample gives about 38,000 clones, roughly 50% of which show up once; roughly a quarter is in the top ten. The material sequenced was tumor tissue. This TCR was recovered from a male donor with papillary thyroid cancer or a benign thyroid nodule (not recorded which). Some clones in this sample may be carry-over from other donors' samples.

CDR3 protein: CASSPDGANTGELFF. CDR3 nucleotide sequence: TGTGCCAGCAGCCCTGACGGCGCGAACACCGGGGAGCTGTTTTTT. The chain employs TRBV6-1 and TRBJ2-2, with D hard to call. CDR3 size: 15 residues. The V gene's germline CDR1 is MNHNS and CDR2 SASEGT. Trimming shortened V by 6 bases and J by 0 bases, and 11 bases separated the two germline ends.